Sequencing of this T cell receptor (beta chain) was carried out in a study of CD8 T cells in ankylosing spondylitis. This clonotype has a handful of counts. Its antigen is unidentified. The CDR3 has 13 amino acids. CDR1 and CDR2 (germline): LGHNA, YNFKEQ. The trim removed 10 bases at V and 1 base at J, leaving 4 bases unmatched. TCRdb recomputed calls from the 5' RACE reads with MiXCR, one row per CDR3 protein. The sample lists around 340,000 distinct CDR3 sequences, roughly 22% seen once, with around 13% in the top ten. General study findings and limits: Made up of fewer than 10 highly homologous variants, a TCR beta motif appeared characteristic of ankylosing spondylitis blood.

This TCR came from a male donor with ankylosing spondylitis or in good health (not recorded which). Input material: blood, either unsorted or a sorted T cell fraction (not recorded which). The rearrangement links TRBV4-2 to TRBJ2-1, with 7 bases matching TRBD2. CDR3 in DNA: TGTGCCACTTCTAGCGGATCCTACAATGAGCAGTTCTTC. Protein product: CATSSGSYNEQFF.